This T cell receptor (beta chain) emerged from a study of blood T cell repertoires in COVID-19. Study overall: There were acute and convalescent COVID-19 samples, and they came from the United States, Italy and Spain. T cells, B-cell-depleted T cells, or PBMCs provided the cDNA or gDNA that served as material.

The CDR3 totals 14 residues. Germline V CDR1 and CDR2: MDHEN, SYDVKM. The V gene lost 3 bases and the J gene lost 4 bases, with 12 bases spanning the gap. Original methodology: Nucleated cell counts were estimated from reference gene primer amplification. Using immunoSEQ multiplex PCR, the repertoire was profiled, and TCRdb retains in-frame clones only, with some absent. Clone size and the V and J calls come from that table; the DNA yielded D and trimming. Altogether some 100,000 clones are present, roughly four fifths being singletons, with the ten largest covering approximately 6.7%. The TCR originated in a man between 50 and 59 years old with active or convalescent COVID-19. The sample consisted of peripheral blood. J is TRBJ1-2 and V is TRBV28, with D tentatively TRBD1 (5 bases). As DNA, the CDR3 is TGTGCCAGCAGTTTTTTAGGGGAAACCTATGGCTACACCTTC. Its protein product is CASSFLGETYGYTF.